One and the same sample provided the 30 T cell receptor beta chains below, sequenced in a study of T cell responses to AZD1222 COVID-19 vaccine. TCRdb's copy holds only in-frame clones and misses some; the assay was immunoSEQ multiplex PCR. The sample includes fewer than 120,000 clones, around nine tenths of them seen just once. The material was peripheral blood, obtained 28 days after the second AZD1222 dose. Every receptor here comes from an adult who received the AZD1222 COVID-19 vaccine.

This clone showed up just once. J is TRBJ1-2 and V is TRBV3-1 (or the pseudogene TRBV3-2), with 7 bases aligning to TRBD1. V trimming: 7 bases; J trimming: 2 bases; junction bases outside the gene matches: 7. This CDR3 contains 14 residues. Germline V CDR1 and CDR2: LGHDT, YNNKEL (reference sequence). For the CDR3, the DNA is TGTGCCAGCACCCTCAGGGGGATAAACTATGGCTACACCTTC. It encodes CASTLRGINYGYTF.

The chain uses TRBV27 and TRBJ1-4; unclear D gene. CDR1 is MNHEY, CDR2 SMNVEV, per germline (reference sequence). The CDR3 contains 14 residues. The germline V and J ends were trimmed by 4 bases and 4 bases, with 10 bases remaining between them. The DNA for the CDR3 is TGTGCCAGCAGTTCTTTAGACGATAATGAAAAACTGTTTTTT. Protein sequence: CASSSLDDNEKLFF.

The sample holds one count of this clone. V is TRBV27 and J is TRBJ1-5, with D unclear. In germline, CDR1 is MNHEY, CDR2 SMNVEV (reference sequence). The CDR3 length is 16 residues. Trimming left V 7 bases short and J 1 base short, with 17 bases between. The CDR3 coding sequence is TGTGCCAGCATGCCCGGTGGCGACGGAAGCAATCAGCCCCAGCATTTT. Translation gives CASMPGGDGSNQPQHF.

Here the CDR3 DNA reads TGCGCCAGCAGCCACGAGATAGCCGGGGCAGGGCGAGACAATGAGCAGTTCTTC. As protein: CASSHEIAGAGRDNEQFF. The chain is built from TRBV4-1 and TRBJ2-1; D tentatively reads TRBD1 or TRBD2 (5 bases each). The CDR3 runs 18 residues. The germline V gene encodes CDR1 MGHRA and CDR2 YSYEKL. Trimming pared 3 bases from V and 5 bases from J, leaving 23 bases between.

The chain carries TRBV30 and TRBJ2-3, with D possibly matching TRBD2 (6 bases). V was trimmed by 2 bases and J by 4 bases, leaving 10 bases between them. The CDR3 extends over 13 amino acids. Germline CDR1 is GTSNPN and CDR2 is SVGIG (reference sequence). CDR3 in DNA: TGTGCCTGGAGTATGACGGGGGCAGATACGCAGTATTTT. Its protein product is CAWSMTGADTQYF.

The genes are TRBV6-1 and TRBJ2-5; TRBD2 matches 8 bases. The trim removed 2 bases at V and 4 bases at J, leaving 9 bases unmatched. The length of the CDR3 is 16 residues. The V gene's germline CDR1 is MNHNS and CDR2 SASEGT. This chain's CDR3 is CASSESRQLAGETQYF. The CDR3 DNA is TGTGCCAGCAGTGAAAGTCGTCAGCTAGCGGGAGAGACCCAGTACTTC.

The chain has TRBV27 and TRBJ1-2, with 10 bases that match TRBD1. V lost 7 bases to trimming and J lost 2 bases; unmatched junction nucleotides: 7. This CDR3 has 15 amino acids. Germline V lookup: CDR1 MNHEY, CDR2 SMNVEV (reference sequence). The CDR3 region has the DNA TGTGCCAGCACTCCATGGACAGGGGGGAACTATGGCTACACCTTC. It specifies CASTPWTGGNYGYTF.

The chain combines TRBV6-2 or TRBV6-3 with TRBJ2-5; 13 bases match TRBD2. V was clipped by 2 bases and J by 0 bases; unmatched bases: 6. Germline V gene lookup returns CDR1 MNHEY and CDR2 SVGEGT. The CDR3 loop spans 18 amino acids. The CDR3 here is CASSYHGTSGTDQETQYF. The CDR3 DNA reads TGTGCCAGCAGTTACCACGGGACTAGCGGGACCGACCAAGAGACCCAGTACTTC.

The CDR3 region is CASSPDRYEQYF. In DNA, the CDR3 is TGTGCCAGCAGTCCCGACCGCTACGAGCAGTACTTC. V and J are TRBV6-5 and TRBJ2-7, with D uncertain. Trimming stripped 5 bases from V and 3 bases from J, with 8 bases between. CDR1 and CDR2 (germline): MNHEY, SVGAGI. The length of the CDR3 is 12 residues.

The V and J genes are TRBV28 and TRBJ1-4; a possible D gene is TRBD1 (5 bases). Trimming removed 2 bases at V and 5 bases at J, with 12 bases between. Per the germline V gene, CDR1 is MDHEN and CDR2 is SYDVKM. CDR3 size: 15 residues. The CDR3 coding sequence is TGTGCCAGCAGTTTAACGGGGCTCGTGAATGAAAAACTGTTTTTT. This encodes CASSLTGLVNEKLFF.

The rearrangement uses TRBV10-2 and TRBJ2-7; D may be TRBD2 (5 bases). Germline V gene data show CDR1 as WSHSY and CDR2 as SAAADI. Trimming took off 6 bases at V and 1 base at J, with 10 bases between the two ends. This CDR3 has 13 amino acids. CDR3 sequence (DNA): TGCGCCAGCAGGACTTCGGGATCCTACGAGCAGTACTTC. Translation: CASRTSGSYEQYF.

A note on this clone: At one end the junction does not follow the germline gene, possibly because of a read error. This chain links TRBV7-7 with TRBJ2-3; 7 bases are shared with TRBD1. Germline V gives CDR1 SSHAT, CDR2 FNYEAQ (reference sequence). The CDR3 sequence is 16 residues long. The CDR3: CASSLGGSRHGDTQYF. CDR3 DNA: TGTGCTAGCAGCTTAGGGGGCAGTCGTCATGGTGATACGCAGTATTTT.

This clone was observed once. The chain is built from TRBV10-3 and TRBJ1-2, with D unclear. This CDR3 has 15 residues. Germline loops: CDR1 ENHRY, CDR2 SYGVKD. Deletions cut 0 bases from V and 8 bases from J, with 16 bases between. The CDR3 DNA reads as TGTGCCATCAGTGAGTCTCGAGATGCCCCTCTCGGCTACACCTTC. As protein: CAISESRDAPLGYTF.

V is TRBV19 and J is TRBJ2-5; the D is unclear. The ends were cut back, 6 bases at V and 2 bases at J, with 10 bases in the middle. This CDR3 has 13 residues. Looked up from germline, CDR1 is LNHDA and CDR2 is SQIVND (reference sequence). CDR3 sequence reads: CASSTTRQETQYF. CDR3 nucleotide sequence: TGTGCCAGTAGCACCACAAGACAAGAGACCCAGTACTTC.

The chain uses TRBV5-8 and TRBJ1-3; D gene ambiguous. V shed 1 base and J shed 0 bases, with 14 bases lying between them. The germline V gene encodes CDR1 SGHTS and CDR2 YDEGEE. CDR3 length: 17 residues. The CDR3 region is CASSLTTWVSSGNTIYF. For the CDR3, the DNA is TGTGCCAGCAGCTTGACGACTTGGGTGAGCTCTGGAAACACCATATATTTT.

V is TRBV27 and J is TRBJ1-2, with 8 positions matching TRBD1. There are 17 residues in the CDR3. V dropped 2 bases and J dropped 7; count of bases not matched to a gene: 15. The germline CDR1 and CDR2 sequences are MNHEY and SMNVEV (reference sequence). The CDR3: CASSLRPPDRGLFGYTF. The CDR3 region has the DNA TGTGCCAGCAGTTTACGCCCCCCCGACAGGGGCCTATTTGGCTACACCTTC.

V and J are TRBV5-8 and TRBJ2-2; D could derive from TRBD1 or TRBD2 (6 bases each). In germline, CDR1 is SGHTS, CDR2 YDEGEE. V was cut by 1 base and J by 3 bases, with 13 bases left in between. The CDR3 is 16 residues long. CDR3 amino acids: CASSLLWGAHTGELFF. As DNA, the CDR3 is TGTGCCAGCAGCTTGTTGTGGGGGGCGCACACCGGGGAGCTGTTTTTT.

This clone was counted once. The genes are TRBV5-1 and TRBJ1-2, with a tentative D call TRBD1 (5 bases). Trimming shortened V by 3 bases and J by 0 bases, and 18 bases separated the two germline ends. This CDR3 spans 17 amino acids. Germline assignment: CDR1 SGHRS and CDR2 YFSETQ. The CDR3 nucleotides read TGCGCCAGCAGCTCGACCGGGACGCCAGTTACTAACTATGGCTACACCTTC. It specifies CASSSTGTPVTNYGYTF.

This rearrangement joins TRBV18 to TRBJ1-1; D gene unclear. Germline loops: CDR1 KGHSH, CDR2 LQKENI. Deletions cut 5 bases from V and 1 base from J, with 11 bases between. The CDR3 consists of 14 residues. CDR3 sequence (DNA): TGTGCCAGCTCATCCCAGACTACGAACACTGAAGCTTTCTTT. Its translation: CASSSQTTNTEAFF.

V usage is TRBV7-9 and J usage is TRBJ2-7, with D uncertain. CDR3 length equals 12 residues. CDR1 is SEHNR and CDR2 is FQNEAQ in the germline V gene (reference sequence). Trimming took off 5 bases at V and 3 bases at J, with 8 bases between the two ends. The CDR3 coding sequence is TGTGCCAGCAGCCCCCTAGGCTACGAGCAGTACTTC. Encoded protein: CASSPLGYEQYF.

The genes are TRBV12-3 or TRBV12-4 and TRBJ1-4; D remains unclear. The CDR3 is made up of 13 amino acids. V was trimmed by 2 bases and J by 5 bases, leaving 6 bases between them. This CDR3 reads CASSLRPNEKLFF. CDR3 nucleotides: TGTGCCAGCAGTTTAAGGCCGAATGAAAAACTGTTTTTT.

The chain employs TRBV6-5 and TRBJ2-1, with a possible D match to TRBD2 (5 bases). Per the germline V gene, CDR1 is MNHEY and CDR2 is SVGAGI. This CDR3 has 12 residues. Between the trimmed V and J ends, which lost 7 bases and 5 bases, there was a span of 9 bases. CDR3 in amino acids: CASTGWDNEQFF. In DNA form, the CDR3 reads TGTGCCAGCACGGGGTGGGACAATGAGCAGTTCTTC.

V and J are TRBV12-3 or TRBV12-4 and TRBJ2-1; D ambiguous. The germline V and J ends were trimmed by 3 bases and 8 bases, with 8 bases remaining between them. The CDR3 runs to 12 residues. The CDR3: CASSLGGYEQFF. In DNA form, the CDR3 reads TGTGCCAGCAGTTTGGGTGGGTATGAGCAGTTCTTC.

This chain connects TRBV3-1 (or the pseudogene TRBV3-2) to TRBJ2-7; possible D gene TRBD1, 6 bases. The germline gives CDR1 LGHDT, CDR2 YNNKEL (reference sequence). The CDR3 is 13 residues long. V was clipped by 4 bases and J by 12 bases, with 19 bases between them. CDR3 sequence: CASSPRTEGWRYF. In DNA form, the CDR3 reads TGTGCCAGCAGCCCTAGGACAGAGGGTTGGAGGTACTTC.

The rearrangement links TRBV6-1 to TRBJ1-1; D is unclear. The CDR3 totals 12 residues. V gave up 3 bases and J gave up 4 bases, with 6 bases separating them. Germline assignment: CDR1 MNHNS and CDR2 SASEGT. In DNA form, the CDR3 reads TGTGCCAGCAGTGAGAAAACCACTGAAGCTTTCTTT. Protein: CASSEKTTEAFF.

This sequence joins TRBV30 and TRBJ2-7, with 7 bases that match TRBD1. The CDR3 is 15 residues long. The germline V gene has CDR1 GTSNPN and CDR2 SVGIG (reference sequence). The junction had 8 bases not matched to a gene; V was cut back by 3 bases and J by 0 bases. For the CDR3, the DNA is TGTGCCTGGAGCGGGGACCGGGACAGCTCCTACGAGCAGTACTTC. This translates into CAWSGDRDSSYEQYF.

The rearrangement uses TRBV18 and TRBJ1-2, with a tentative D call TRBD1 (6 bases). V lost 2 bases and J lost 0, with 19 bases in between. Germline V gene data show CDR1 as KGHSH and CDR2 as LQKENI. The CDR3 runs to 18 residues. The CDR3 loop is CASSPYQDSEFSNYGYTF. For the CDR3, the DNA is TGTGCCAGCTCACCATATCAGGACAGCGAATTTTCTAACTATGGCTACACCTTC.

The V and J genes are TRBV7-9 and TRBJ1-4; D ambiguous. The CDR3 has 14 amino acids. In germline, CDR1 is SEHNR, CDR2 FQNEAQ (reference sequence). V was cut by 3 bases and J by 3 bases, with 8 bases left in between. CDR3 nucleotide sequence: TGTGCCAGCAGCTTGGGGTTATCTAATGAAAAACTGTTTTTT. Its translation: CASSLGLSNEKLFF.

The gene calls are TRBV29-1 and TRBJ2-3; D unresolved. The ends were cut back, 4 bases at V and 1 base at J, with 6 bases in the middle. Germline lookup yields CDR1 SQVTM and CDR2 ANQGSEA. The CDR3 length is 12 residues. The CDR3 nucleotides are TGCAGCGTTGGCCTCGGCACAGATACGCAGTATTTT. It is translated as CSVGLGTDTQYF.

This clone showed up just once. CDR3 DNA sequence: TGCGCCAGCTCCTCCGACAGCTCCTCTGGAAACACCATATATTTT. Translation: CASSSDSSSGNTIYF. The chain couples TRBV5-1 to TRBJ1-3; maybe TRBD1 (5 bases). Germline assignment: CDR1 SGHRS and CDR2 YFSETQ. CDR3 length: 15 residues. Trimming cost V 7 bases and J 0 bases, with 14 bases left between them.